This T cell receptor (beta chain) derives from a study of CD8+ T cells in alopecia areata. Germline V lookup: CDR1 SGHDT, CDR2 YYEEEE. V shed 4 bases and J 4 bases; nucleotides not matched to a gene: 10. The CDR3 is 16 amino acids. Noted treatment: oral pan-JAK inhibitor, 5-10 mg twice daily. This clone appeared a single time. Sequencing relied on a cDNA template that was reverse transcribed from extracted RNA. The assay was immunoSEQ multiplex PCR, and TCRdb's table has in-frame clones only and misses some. The sample gives more than 90,000 clones, around 50% of which show up once; 9% to 15% is in the top ten.

The source was CD8+ T cells sorted from blood, collected at week 24, from a patient treated with tofacitinib. The rearrangement joins TRBV5-6 to TRBJ2-3; 9 bases line up with TRBD1. The TCR originated in a human donor with alopecia areata. As DNA, the CDR3 is TGTGCCAGCAGCCAAGATGAGGGACAGGGCGCAGATACGCAGTATTTT. Translated: CASSQDEGQGADTQYF.